This TCR beta chain was sequenced in a study of OX40 agonist ivuxolimab in advanced cancers. Looking at the study overall: Ivuxolimab, an agonistic anti-OX40 (CD134) antibody, was given to patients.

V trimming: 4 bases; J trimming: 2 bases; junction bases outside the gene matches: 13. The germline gives CDR1 WNHNN, CDR2 SYGVQD (reference sequence). The CDR3 length is 18 residues. The repertoire was sequenced with immunoSEQ multiplex PCR; TCRdb's copy has only in-frame clones and lacks some. Among 20,000 to 30,000 clones listed, approximately 91% were seen once. With regard to this clone: The antigen is unknown.

Regarding the study as a whole: Expanded peripheral T cell antigen specificity was not determined.

The V call is TRBV10-1, the J call TRBJ2-5; 10 bases align to TRBD2. This sequence originates from an adult with an advanced solid tumor such as melanoma, head and neck, liver or kidney cancer. Sequencing used CD4+ or CD8+ T cells sorted from blood, obtained in a trial of the OX40 agonist ivuxolimab. The CDR3 bases are TGCGCCAGCAGTGCCGAGGCTAGCGGGAGTACCCTACAAGAGACCCAGTACTTC. Translated, it gives CASSAEASGSTLQETQYF.